This T cell receptor beta chain derives from a study of cytomegalovirus exposure and HLA in healthy donors (dated 2017 in TCRdb). In the study overall: An earlier analysis of some 620 of the donors reported approximately 280 Gb of sequence data and around 110 million unique TCR beta sequences obtained from some 170 million T cells. The study aimed to test whether cataloging public T cell receptors could reveal signatures of past pathogen exposure. Using immunosequencing, the study profiled T cell repertoires from 500 to 800 subjects and related those repertoires to cytomegalovirus serostatus. An early release that covered roughly 600 HLA-typed donors contained approximately 300 gigabases of sequencing data and tens of millions of unique TCR sequences. Among a few hundred genotyped donors of the cohort, an average of around 240,000 unique TCR beta nucleotide sequences were sequenced per donor, around 20% of them non-productive. The number of donors typed differed by locus, with 629-630 for A, B, C, DRB1 and DQB1, around 500 for DQA1, 600 to 610 for DPA1, and 400 to 490 for DPB1. A later analysis re-examined previously published TCR beta repertoires from several hundred donors and added high-resolution HLA genotyping to investigate patterns of TCR occurrence. Rather than drawing on any new phenotypic data, the later analysis identified candidate immune exposures from TCR beta sequences and the way those sequences occurred across donors. In a later genetic analysis, genome-wide SNP genotypes for about 65% of the 666 donors were used, and that subset was treated as a discovery cohort. HLA typing covered class I and class II loci at four-digit resolution. The genetic ancestry cluster associated with self-reported Caucasian donors included around four fifths of the roughly 360 genotyped donors. In addition to the first cohort of 666 subjects, a separate validation cohort of 100 to 150 different subjects was used. Alongside the repertoire data, information on donor age, sex, ethnicity and CMV serostatus was compiled. The study combined high-throughput TCR immunosequencing, statistical association of individual TCRs with disease status, and machine learning to predict cytomegalovirus infection status. Roughly 5 DR-DQ haplotypes were handled as single units for association and clustering, since linkage in the cohort was strong. All discovery cohort repertoires had been generated on a single sequencing platform. To decide whether each TCR beta V gene segment behaved as functional or pseudogenic, an earlier analysis of some 540 of the donors relied on high-throughput TCR beta sequencing.

This clone came up once. This clone's antigen is unknown. There are no base qualities to consult, and no much larger clone falls within one base. Here is what the overall study found, with its caveats: A cluster of highly shared sequence variants was judged likely to be a technical artifact of the sequencing pipeline. An earlier analysis of approximately 500 of the donors showed that most TCR beta V segments appeared in productive rearrangements either about 90% or about 30% of the time, which broadly matched IMGT annotations. Correlated functional status among segregating V segments might be attributable to linkage disequilibrium, but an unknown experimental factor could not be ruled out. Some IMGT-functional V segments, including TRBV6-2 and TRBV6-3, could not be told apart with the 87-base-pair reads, so those segments were excluded. Most TCR sequences were seen in very few donors, while some public TCRs were found in many individuals. The earlier analysis of some 540 of the donors excluded fewer than 20 rarely observed V segments, including chromosome 9 orphons, because counts were too low. According to a later analysis, most CMV-associated TCR beta chains appeared to be HLA-restricted, and the HLA associations seemed to be driven largely by CMV exposure. A later genetic analysis reported fewer N-insertions in productive TCRs among donors in an Asian-associated ancestry cluster than the roughly 620-donor mean. A later analysis associated about 17,000 TCR beta sequences with specific HLA alleles at a false discovery rate of 0.05. A later genetic analysis associated a missense DCLRE1C variant with V-gene and J-gene trimming of TCR beta chains, and an independent cohort replicated the association. CMV serostatus was the only immune exposure information available for the cohort. Sequencing depth was assumed to be roughly uniform across donors in the presence/absence analyses, though that assumption may not hold. In this cohort, only TCR beta chains were sequenced, and detectable features were limited by the absence of alpha or paired-chain data. A further reported finding was that TCR beta sequences accurately predicted the HLA-A and HLA-B alleles for most subjects in the first cohort. HLA typing was unavailable for some donors at each locus, so association tests used only the typed subset. Cytomegalovirus status was reported to be diagnosed by the classifier with high specificity and sensitivity in both the original and validation cohorts. In a later analysis, HLA-associated TCR beta chains were found to be more clonally expanded and to have lower generation probabilities than equally common non-associated chains. Strong co-occurrence of HLA alleles, especially DR and DQ, made assigning TCR associations to individual alleles difficult. According to a later analysis, TCR association rates differed among HLA loci, with DRB1 alleles showing the most associated TCRs and HLA-C alleles showing the fewest. The study listed approximately 160 TCR beta chains as associated with cytomegalovirus. In a later analysis, several top co-occurrence clusters were reported to appear linked to parvovirus B19, influenza, CMV and Epstein-Barr virus. In vitro tests confirmed that a few of the cytomegalovirus-associated TCR beta chains recognize cytomegalovirus antigens. The authors suggested that the approach could potentially be extended to other disease states and immunological phenotypes.

In total, 500 to 700 healthy bone marrow donors made up the cohort. All cohort members were sampled while nominally healthy, although unrecorded immune exposures were likely present. The donor tested CMV seropositive, placing the donor among the approximately 310 seropositive members of the cohort. A peripheral blood sample was collected from each donor, and TCR beta sequencing was performed on peripheral blood mononuclear cells. Genomic DNA extraction from the blood cell samples was performed with the Qiagen DNeasy Blood Extraction Kit. Libraries were built with the immunoSEQ multiplex PCR assay. A mixture of 60 forward primers for TCR Vbeta segments and 13 reverse primers for TCR Jbeta segments was used in the multiplex PCR. Amplification of the CDR3 region of rearranged TCR beta genes was performed with a multiplex PCR assay on genomic DNA. The amplified TCR beta libraries were sequenced on the Illumina HiSeq System as 87-base-pair reads. The study's processing was this. In a later analysis, some 80 million unique TCR beta chains were counted across the 666 repertoires, and roughly 11 million of these chains were shared by at least two donors. Raw reads were error-corrected and collapsed into unique sequences with a nearest-neighbor algorithm that merged closely related sequences to remove PCR and sequencing errors. To assign V, D and J gene segments, CDR3 sequences were aligned to IMGT reference sequences. For a sequence to be retained, a match of at least six nucleotides to both a V gene segment and a J gene segment was required. Rearrangements were called productive when the CDR3 lacked stop codons and stayed in frame with V and J; all others were non-productive. Following IMGT convention, CDR3 was defined as the stretch from the second conserved V-encoded cysteine up to the conserved J-encoded phenylalanine. The earlier analysis of 500 to 600 of the donors excluded sequences that lacked an unambiguous match to a single V gene segment. In an earlier analysis of a few hundred of the donors, V segments were called functional above 56.7% productive rearrangements and were called segregating when the between-donor standard deviation exceeded 5%. To diagnose cytomegalovirus status from the catalog of TCR beta chain sequences, a statistical classification framework was built. V and J gene assignment, in a later analysis, came from comparing TCR nucleotide sequences with IMGT/GENE-DB human TR gene sequences. Using the TCRdist pipeline, a later analysis assigned CDR3 sequences along with most-parsimonious VDJ recombination scenarios. In a later analysis, every TCR beta chain was defined by the combination of its CDR3 amino acid sequence and its V-gene family, and reads without a unique V-gene family were dropped. To address suspected cross-contamination and a sequencing artifact, a later analysis removed approximately 590 highly shared, low-generation-probability nucleotide sequences. A later analysis calculated a clonal expansion index for each public chain from normalized within-repertoire ranks of inferred template counts. In a later analysis, generation probabilities were computed using a VDJ recombination model fitted to out-of-frame rearrangements, and the results were checked against IGoR. Hypergeometric tests were used in a later analysis to score TCR-TCR, TCR-HLA and TCR-CMV co-occurrence, with a repertoire-size bias correction applied to the TCR pairs. False discovery rates were estimated in a later analysis by permuting HLA or CMV assignments 20 times. A later analysis grouped co-occurring TCRs with DBSCAN, adding TCRdist sequence similarity when clustering within HLA-allele-positive subsets. Repertoires with fewer than 30,000 or more than 120,000 public chains were left out of co-occurrence clustering, as were five repertoires with anomalous nucleotide sharing. Here the immuneACCESS table is served through TCRdb, limited to in-frame sequences with V and J called. Missing clones are a known gap in these copies; in checked studies unresolved V genes cover under half, and the rest lacks a known reason. The V and J calls and the clone size are those of that table, but D and trimming were determined from the DNA. The sample contains roughly 120,000 clones, 77% of them found a single time. Jointly, the top ten make up around 5.8% of the sample.

The germline V gene provides CDR1 SNHLY and CDR2 FYNNEI. From the cysteine through the phenylalanine, the CDR3 covers 16 amino acids. The retained sequence is limited to the CDR3, 48 bases, with the frame set at the first base. Trimming leaves V shorter by 7 bases and J shorter by 4 bases, with the junction holding 10 bases beyond the gene matches. Recombination joined TRBV2 with TRBJ2-1, with 10 bases matching TRBD1. Sample: PBMCs. The sequence derives from a man aged 18 to 29 in good health and CMV-seropositive. The sequenced DNA: TGTGCCAGCATTCCCCGGCGACAGGGGGCTTACAATGAGCAGTTCTTC. Its translation reads: CASIPRRQGAYNEQFF.